A selection of T cell receptor beta chains follows, all from one sample in a study of blood T cell repertoires in COVID-19. Some clones are missing from TCRdb's copy, which holds only in-frame ones; the method was immunoSEQ multiplex PCR. The table records some 140,000 clones, under 95% of them present only once. The sample taken for sequencing was peripheral blood. The receptors derive from a man over 45 with acute or convalescent COVID-19. Both conserved end residues are part of each CDR3. A D gene is named only where the DNA matches it firmly. Clone size is shown for a subset of rows, as once, few, many or a class of expanded clone.

v_call: TRBV27; clone_size: -; d_call: TRBD2; j_call: TRBJ2-7; cdr3_aa: CASSALLAGLYEQYF; cdr3_nt: TGTGCCAGCAGTGCTCTGCTAGCGGGCTTATACGAGCAGTACTTC
v_call: TRBV5-5; clone_size: -; d_call: TRBD1; j_call: TRBJ1-6; cdr3_aa: CASSLGPGQGYSPLHF; cdr3_nt: TGTGCCAGCAGCTTGGGCCCCGGACAGGGGTATTCACCCCTCCACTTT
v_call: TRBV7-8; clone_size: -; d_call: TRBD1; j_call: TRBJ1-6; cdr3_aa: CASSLWTGSSYNSPLHF; cdr3_nt: TGTGCCAGCAGCCTCTGGACAGGAAGCTCCTATAATTCACCCCTCCACTTT
v_call: TRBV28; clone_size: -; d_call: TRBD1; j_call: TRBJ2-7; cdr3_aa: CASSRTGKSSYEQYF; cdr3_nt: TGTGCCAGCAGTCGGACAGGGAAGAGCTCCTACGAGCAGTACTTC
v_call: TRBV29-1; clone_size: -; d_call: TRBD1; j_call: TRBJ1-5; cdr3_aa: CSVGGQGAQPQHF; cdr3_nt: TGCAGCGTTGGGGGGCAGGGGGCCCAGCCCCAGCATTTT
v_call: TRBV19; clone_size: -; d_call: -; j_call: TRBJ1-1; cdr3_aa: CASSTTGGMNTEAFF; cdr3_nt: TGTGCCAGTAGTACTACCGGCGGTATGAACACTGAAGCTTTCTTT
v_call: TRBV24-1; clone_size: -; d_call: TRBD1; j_call: TRBJ2-1; cdr3_aa: CATSPRDRDYNEQFF; cdr3_nt: TGTGCCACCAGTCCCCGGGACAGGGATTACAATGAGCAGTTCTTC
v_call: TRBV5-1; clone_size: -; d_call: -; j_call: TRBJ2-3; cdr3_aa: CASSLALVSEADTQYF; cdr3_nt: TGCGCCAGCAGCTTGGCTCTAGTCTCGGAGGCAGATACGCAGTATTTT
v_call: TRBV5-1; clone_size: once; d_call: TRBD1; j_call: TRBJ1-2; cdr3_aa: CASSWIQGANGYTF; cdr3_nt: TGCGCCAGCAGCTGGATTCAGGGGGCTAATGGCTACACCTTC
v_call: TRBV7-8; clone_size: -; d_call: TRBD2; j_call: TRBJ2-4; cdr3_aa: CASSRGGSDIQYF; cdr3_nt: TGTGCCAGCAGCCGCGGGGGATCGGACATTCAGTACTTC
v_call: TRBV7-9; clone_size: -; d_call: TRBD1; j_call: TRBJ1-3; cdr3_aa: CASSPDRTANTIYF; cdr3_nt: TGTGCCAGCAGCCCGGACAGGACGGCGAACACCATATATTTT
v_call: TRBV7-2; clone_size: -; d_call: -; j_call: TRBJ2-3; cdr3_aa: CASSLERRNTDTQYF; cdr3_nt: TGTGCCAGCAGCTTAGAGCGTCGTAACACAGATACGCAGTATTTT
v_call: TRBV7-6; clone_size: -; d_call: TRBD2; j_call: TRBJ2-7; cdr3_aa: CASSDRTGKGLAASYEQYF; cdr3_nt: TGTGCCAGCAGCGACAGGACAGGCAAGGGACTAGCGGCCTCCTACGAGCAGTACTTC
v_call: TRBV3-1/TRBV3-2; clone_size: -; d_call: TRBD2; j_call: TRBJ2-1; cdr3_aa: CASSRRGTSGVEQFF; cdr3_nt: TGTGCCAGCAGCCGCCGCGGAACTAGCGGGGTTGAGCAGTTCTTC
v_call: TRBV25-1; clone_size: -; d_call: -; j_call: TRBJ1-4; cdr3_aa: CASSEEVATNEKLFF; cdr3_nt: TGTGCCAGCAGTGAAGAGGTTGCAACTAATGAAAAACTGTTTTTT
v_call: TRBV27; clone_size: -; d_call: TRBD2; j_call: TRBJ2-1; cdr3_aa: CAIRSASGGTNNEQFF; cdr3_nt: TGTGCCATCAGGTCAGCTAGCGGGGGGACCAACAATGAGCAGTTCTTC
v_call: TRBV12-3/TRBV12-4; clone_size: -; d_call: -; j_call: TRBJ2-7; cdr3_aa: CASSPGVTYEQYF; cdr3_nt: TGTGCCAGCAGCCCGGGGGTTACCTACGAGCAGTACTTC
v_call: TRBV7-9; clone_size: once; d_call: TRBD1; j_call: TRBJ2-1; cdr3_aa: CASSPGTGRYNEQFF; cdr3_nt: TGTGCCAGCAGCCCTGGGACAGGGCGATACAATGAGCAGTTCTTC
v_call: TRBV2; clone_size: -; d_call: TRBD2; j_call: TRBJ2-1; cdr3_aa: CASTVAGGQGNEQFF; cdr3_nt: TGTGCCAGCACCGTAGCGGGGGGGCAGGGTAATGAGCAGTTCTTC
v_call: TRBV7-2; clone_size: -; d_call: -; j_call: TRBJ1-3; cdr3_aa: CASSSLTGNSGNTIYF; cdr3_nt: TGTGCCAGCAGCTCCCTGACTGGAAACTCTGGAAACACCATATATTTT
v_call: TRBV29-1; clone_size: -; d_call: -; j_call: TRBJ1-2; cdr3_aa: CSVEIDRLANYGYTF; cdr3_nt: TGCAGCGTAGAGATTGACAGGCTAGCTAACTATGGCTACACCTTC
v_call: TRBV7-2; clone_size: once; d_call: TRBD1; j_call: TRBJ1-4; cdr3_aa: CASSLGTGGTGKLFF; cdr3_nt: TGTGCCAGCAGCTTGGGTACAGGGGGCACAGGGAAACTGTTTTTT
v_call: TRBV27; clone_size: -; d_call: -; j_call: TRBJ1-1; cdr3_aa: CASSPTGGTEAFF; cdr3_nt: TGTGCCAGCAGTCCCACGGGGGGAACTGAAGCTTTCTTT
v_call: TRBV19; clone_size: -; d_call: -; j_call: TRBJ2-7; cdr3_aa: CASSNRPYEQYF; cdr3_nt: TGTGCCAGTTCCAACAGGCCCTACGAGCAGTACTTC
v_call: TRBV6-6; clone_size: -; d_call: TRBD1; j_call: TRBJ1-6; cdr3_aa: CATRGPENSPLHF; cdr3_nt: TGTGCCACCAGGGGGCCTGAAAATTCACCCCTCCACTTT
v_call: TRBV7-9; clone_size: -; d_call: -; j_call: TRBJ2-4; cdr3_aa: CASSLVAENIAKNIQYF; cdr3_nt: TGTGCCAGCAGCTTGGTTGCAGAAAACATAGCCAAAAACATTCAGTACTTC
v_call: TRBV7-2; clone_size: -; d_call: TRBD2; j_call: TRBJ2-5; cdr3_aa: CASSHQTSGYQETQYF; cdr3_nt: TGTGCCAGCAGCCACCAGACTAGCGGGTACCAAGAGACCCAGTACTTC
v_call: TRBV6-5; clone_size: -; d_call: -; j_call: TRBJ1-1; cdr3_aa: CASSYHSYLGDTEAFF; cdr3_nt: TGTGCCAGCAGTTACCACTCGTACTTAGGGGACACTGAAGCTTTCTTT
v_call: TRBV6-2/TRBV6-3; clone_size: -; d_call: TRBD1; j_call: TRBJ1-2; cdr3_aa: CASSPAGQGSRGYTF; cdr3_nt: TGTGCCAGCAGCCCTGCGGGACAGGGGTCGCGTGGCTACACCTTC